The rows below give T cell receptor beta chains drawn from one sample of a study of identical twins. TCRdb re-called the 5' RACE reads through MiXCR, storing one row per CDR3 protein. Seen here are some 500,000 distinct CDR3 sequences, less than 25% observed once, and the top ten hold around 0.91%. A further study also used this sample, focusing on T cells expressing NK-cell markers.

The specimen was CD4+ T cells sorted from blood. Receptors originate from a woman under 30 in good health. Both conserved end residues are trimmed from each CDR3. Size values are once, few and many counts, or a class for expanded clones, and some rows have none.

>few|TRBJ2-3|TRBV9
ASSPQVREDTQY
>NA|TRBJ2-1|TRBV12-3/TRBV12-4
ASSLRRGGSNEQF
>few|TRBJ1-5|TRBV10-3
AISGGLDQPQH
>NA|TRBJ1-6|TRBV20-1
SATRGQDSPLH
>NA|TRBJ1-2|TRBV12-3/TRBV12-4
ASSLGVPDGYT
>few|TRBJ1-5|TRBV6-5
ASSYSSGGRQPQH
>NA|TRBJ2-2|TRBV9
ASSSGTVAGELF
>few|TRBJ1-1|TRBV27
ASSKTGVDTEAF
>NA|TRBJ2-7|TRBV25-1
ASSEWGREQY
>few|TRBJ1-6|TRBV7-2
ASSLQTSPLH
>NA|TRBJ1-2|TRBV12-3/TRBV12-4
ASSLRPGWGYT
>few|TRBJ2-3|TRBV6-5
ASTARGDTQY
>NA|TRBJ1-1|TRBV30
AWSRRGGRAEAF
>NA|TRBJ2-3|TRBV4-2
ASSRELDTQY
>few|TRBJ2-7|TRBV9
ASSPRVGRGGTYEQY
>NA|TRBJ2-5|TRBV7-2
ASSARTSGGPQETQY
>NA|TRBJ2-3|TRBV11-3
ASSFRPSSTDTQY
>NA|TRBJ2-4|TRBV3-1
ASSQLRAIAKNIQY
>few|TRBJ2-7|TRBV12-3/TRBV12-4
ASTTSTGKTYEQY
>NA|TRBJ2-3|TRBV7-9
ASSQSQSTDTQY
>NA|TRBJ2-5|TRBV20-1
SARGTSGRIQETQY
>few|TRBJ2-1|TRBV4-3
ASSQDSLAGGLYNEQF
>few|TRBJ2-3|TRBV20-1
SASRDPKDTQY
>few|TRBJ2-1|TRBV10-3
AISGPRGSSYNEQF
>NA|TRBJ1-1|TRBV29-1
SSIRQGNTEAF
>NA|TRBJ2-4|TRBV30
AWSVGY
>few|TRBJ1-2|TRBV5-4
ASRGQGLHGYGYT
>few|TRBJ2-7|TRBV20-1
SARLAKSSYEQY
>NA|TRBJ1-1|TRBV25-1
ASSVNRETEAF
>few|TRBJ2-1|TRBV29-1
SVEDRRPSSYNEQF
>few|TRBJ2-2|TRBV21-1
ASSKAGELF
>few|TRBJ2-3|TRBV5-1
ASSTMGTDTQY
>NA|TRBJ1-5|TRBV30
AWSVSNNQPQH
>once|TRBJ2-7|TRBV23-1
ASSHIPGQGSEQY
>NA|TRBJ2-5|TRBV24-1
ATQPSGGRETQY
>few|TRBJ2-5|TRBV5-1
ASSSGASGRQETQY
>NA|TRBJ2-3|TRBV5-1
ASYRGPSGDTDTQY
>few|TRBJ2-1|TRBV12-3/TRBV12-4
ASSHYSGGRYNEQF
>NA|TRBJ2-7|TRBV12-3/TRBV12-4
ASSFGERRSSYEQY
>few|TRBJ2-7|TRBV18
ASSQRTANYEQY
>NA|TRBJ2-7|TRBV30
AWASNLRYEQY
>few|TRBJ2-2|TRBV20-1
SASGYSGRPSGELF
>NA|TRBJ1-1|TRBV5-5
ASSYGLRTEAF
>NA|TRBJ1-1|TRBV10-1
ASSESLARTEAF
>few|TRBJ2-7|TRBV10-3
AIRDPGTSGGYEQY
>few|TRBJ1-1|TRBV20-1
SAIRDTLLNTEAF
>once|TRBJ1-1|TRBV20-1
SALGQGKTEAF
>NA|TRBJ2-3|TRBV2
ASKGRRTSTDTQY
>NA|TRBJ1-2|TRBV5-5
ASSLMAGWGNYGYT
>few|TRBJ2-1|TRBV25-1
ASRISGGQYNEQF
>NA|TRBJ2-7|TRBV7-2
ASSLARVHEQY
>few|TRBJ1-1|TRBV5-1
ASSFLGTNTEAF
>few|TRBJ2-1|TRBV3-1
ASSQDVRHEQF